This TCR beta chain stems from a study of blood T cell repertoires in COVID-19. Study details: Specimens from acute and convalescent COVID-19 originated in the United States, Italy and Spain. Sources were T cells, B-cell-depleted T cells, or PBMCs; the material itself was cDNA or gDNA.

Per the original data handling: Amplified reference gene primers provided the basis for estimating nucleated cell counts. Measured with immunoSEQ multiplex PCR; TCRdb has only the in-frame clones, and not every one. That table supplies the V and J calls and clone size; D and trimming were determined from the DNA. The profile covers 65,000 to 70,000 clones, with about 80% appearing a single time and roughly 4.7% taken by the ten largest. CDR1 and CDR2 (germline): KGHDR, SFDVKD. V dropped 12 bases and J dropped 10; count of bases not matched to a gene: 19. The CDR3 has 15 amino acids. This chain uses TRBV24-1 with TRBJ2-1; 8 positions match TRBD2. The clonotype originates from a woman aged 55-75 years with acute or convalescent COVID-19. Sequencing was performed on peripheral blood. The CDR3, as DNA: TGTGCCCCCATCGGCGGGGGGTCCGCGGCCGGCGAGCAGTTCTTC. Amino acids: CAPIGGGSAAGEQFF.